These T cell receptor beta chains were read from a single sample in a study of Ad26.COV2.S vaccination and SARS-CoV-2 variants. Using immunoSEQ multiplex PCR, the repertoire was profiled, and TCRdb retains in-frame clones only, with some absent. The data contain 400,000 to 450,000 clones, approximately 92% of them seen just once; the ten biggest clones take up 12%. The material sequenced was peripheral blood, taken in a trial of Ad26.COV2.S vaccine versus placebo. The receptors were sampled from a person between 18 and 65 years old who received the Ad26.COV2.S COVID-19 vaccine or a placebo. Each CDR3 is given with its conserved first and last residue. A D gene is named only where the DNA matches it firmly. Clone size is given for some rows only: seen once, a few or many times, or a class if the clone is expanded.

d_gene	abundance	j_gene	v_gene	CDR3nt	CDR3aa
NA	NA	TRBJ1-6	TRBV4-1	TGCGCCAGCAGCCATACGGGACTGAAAAATTCACCCCTCCACTTT	CASSHTGLKNSPLHF
TRBD2	NA	TRBJ2-1	TRBV29-1	TGCAGTGGGGCTAGCGGGAGTTCCTACAATGAGCAGTTCTTC	CSGASGSSYNEQFF
TRBD2	NA	TRBJ2-3	TRBV27	TGTGCCAGCAGTTCCCCGACTAGCGGGAGGGGGGCTAGCACAGATACGCAGTATTTT	CASSSPTSGRGASTDTQYF
NA	NA	TRBJ2-2	TRBV6-5	TGTGCCAGCACCCAAATTAGCGAGGCCGGGGAGCTGTTTTTT	CASTQISEAGELFF
TRBD2	NA	TRBJ2-3	TRBV7-2	TGTGCCAGCAGCTTACCACCTCTTAGCGGGAGTGCAGATACGCAGTATTTT	CASSLPPLSGSADTQYF
NA	once	TRBJ2-1	TRBV7-2	TGTGCCAGCAGCTTGGCGAGCTCCTACAATGAGCAGTTCTTC	CASSLASSYNEQFF
NA	NA	TRBJ1-5	TRBV24-1	TGTGCCACCAGTTCAGCCAATCAGCCCCAGCATTTT	CATSSANQPQHF
NA	NA	TRBJ2-5	TRBV7-9	TGTGCCAGCAGCTTCGCGGTTACTAGCAGCGACCCCCAAGAGACCCAGTACTTC	CASSFAVTSSDPQETQYF
NA	NA	TRBJ1-5	TRBV12-3/TRBV12-4	TGTGCCAGCAGTTTGGGACGGAATCAGCCCCAGCATTTT	CASSLGRNQPQHF
NA	once	TRBJ1-5	TRBV5-6	TGTGCCAGCAGCGCCCGGGACTTTAGCAATCAGCCCCAGCATTTT	CASSARDFSNQPQHF
TRBD2	NA	TRBJ2-1	TRBV3-1/TRBV3-2	TGTGCCAGCAGCCCGAAACTTCTAGCGGCCGGGACCAATGAGCAGTTCTTC	CASSPKLLAAGTNEQFF
TRBD1	once	TRBJ1-3	TRBV6-1	TGTGCCAGCAGTGAAAGACAGGGAAGGGACACCATATATTTT	CASSERQGRDTIYF
TRBD1	NA	TRBJ1-1	TRBV9	TGTGCCAGCAGCGTAGCTGACAGGGTAGGGGGGCGGAACACTGAAGCTTTCTTT	CASSVADRVGGRNTEAFF
NA	once	TRBJ1-1	TRBV7-8	TGTGCCAGCAGCTTAGAGCCGGGAAGGGCTGAAGCTTTCTTT	CASSLEPGRAEAFF
NA	once	TRBJ1-1	TRBV19	TGTGCCAGTAGTATTACAGGGACGGTGAACACTGAAGCTTTCTTT	CASSITGTVNTEAFF
TRBD2	NA	TRBJ2-2	TRBV5-4	TGTGCCAGCAGCACCGGACTAGCTCAAACCGGGGAGCTGTTTTTT	CASSTGLAQTGELFF
TRBD1	NA	TRBJ2-7	TRBV12-3/TRBV12-4	TGTGCCAGCAGTTTAACAGGGGGCTACGAGCAGTACTTC	CASSLTGGYEQYF
TRBD1	NA	TRBJ2-2	TRBV7-2	TGTGCCAGCAGTCCGACAGGGGTGGTCACCGGGGAGCTGTTTTTT	CASSPTGVVTGELFF
TRBD2	NA	TRBJ2-1	TRBV6-2/TRBV6-3	TGTGCCAGCAGTTTTGACACTAGCGGGCGTCATGGGGGATACAATGAGCAGTTCTTC	CASSFDTSGRHGGYNEQFF
TRBD1	NA	TRBJ2-3	TRBV6-2/TRBV6-3	TGTGCCAGCAGTTACTTGGGACAGGGAACAGATACGCAGTATTTT	CASSYLGQGTDTQYF
NA	NA	TRBJ2-3	TRBV5-1	TGCGCCAGCAGCGCCGCTGACCCCACAGATACGCAGTATTTT	CASSAADPTDTQYF
NA	NA	TRBJ2-7	TRBV11-2	TGTGCCAGCAGCTTGGGACGACAGCCTCAATACGAGCAGTACTTC	CASSLGRQPQYEQYF
NA	NA	TRBJ2-3	TRBV7-9	TGTGCCAGCAGCTTGAGCGGGTACACAGATACGCAGTATTTT	CASSLSGYTDTQYF
NA	NA	TRBJ2-1	TRBV12-3/TRBV12-4	TGTGCCAGCAGTTGGTGGGGCAATGAGCAGTTCTTC	CASSWWGNEQFF
NA	once	TRBJ2-7	TRBV30	TGTGCCGGCGGGGACAGCGGGATGTGGTACTTC	CAGGDSGMWYF
NA	NA	TRBJ1-2	TRBV4-1	TGCGCCAGCAGCCAAGAGGGGACACTCTATGGCTACACCTTC	CASSQEGTLYGYTF